Each of the 3 T cell receptor beta chains below was sequenced from the same sample in a study of blood T cells in healthy people across ages. A second PCR, run for about 6 to 11 cycles, used a sample-barcoded 5' primer plus a J-beta primer mix. TCRdb passed the 5' RACE reads through MiXCR, listing each CDR3 protein once. This sample has around 1,900,000 distinct CDR3 sequences, with around 42% found just once. Sequenced: blood. The receptor set was obtained from a human donor in good health.

This clonotype was observed a handful of times. This chain connects TRBV11-1 to TRBJ2-1, with no clear D. The CDR3 covers 16 residues. Germline lookup yields CDR1 SGHAT and CDR2 FQDESV (reference sequence). V was shortened by 2 bases and J by 4 bases, with 15 bases between the two germline ends. The CDR3 bases are TGTGCCAGCAGCTTAAATGGTTGGGCGGCTTACAATGAGCAGTTCTTC. Translation: CASSLNGWAAYNEQFF.

CDR3 DNA: TGTGCCAGCAGTTTCGTCTTTGAGGGGACGAACACCGGGGAGCTGTTTTTT. This codes for CASSFVFEGTNTGELFF. The J gene is TRBJ2-2, the V gene TRBV12-3 or TRBV12-4; TRBD1 or TRBD2 may be the D gene (5 bases each). The CDR3 sequence is 17 residues long. Deletions cut 3 bases from V and 0 bases from J, with 14 bases between.

This clonotype was observed a handful of times. Given a much more abundant clone one base away, this may be a read error. The chain uses TRBV29-1 and TRBJ2-5, with D unclear. Per the germline V gene, CDR1 is SQVTM and CDR2 is ANQGSEA. V was shortened by 1 base and J by 4 bases, with 16 bases between the two germline ends. This CDR3 comprises 15 residues. The CDR3 is CSVEGLLDSRETQYF. CDR3 coding DNA: TGCAGCGTTGAAGGGCTCCTTGATTCCAGAGAGACCCAGTACTTC.